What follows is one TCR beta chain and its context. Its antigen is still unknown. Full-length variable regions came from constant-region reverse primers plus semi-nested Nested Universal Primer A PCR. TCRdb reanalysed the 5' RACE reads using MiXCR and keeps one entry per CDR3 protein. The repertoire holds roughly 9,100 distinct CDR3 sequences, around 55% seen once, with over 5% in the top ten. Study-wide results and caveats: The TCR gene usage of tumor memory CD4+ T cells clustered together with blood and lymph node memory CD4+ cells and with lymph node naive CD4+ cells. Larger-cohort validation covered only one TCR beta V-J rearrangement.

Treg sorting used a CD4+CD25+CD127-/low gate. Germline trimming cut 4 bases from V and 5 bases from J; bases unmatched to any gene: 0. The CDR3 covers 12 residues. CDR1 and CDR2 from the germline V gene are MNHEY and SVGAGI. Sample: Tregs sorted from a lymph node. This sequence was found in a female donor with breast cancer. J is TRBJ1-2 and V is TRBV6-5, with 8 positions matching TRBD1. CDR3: CASSWTGYGYTF. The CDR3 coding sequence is TGTGCCAGCAGTTGGACAGGGTATGGCTACACCTTC.